This TCR beta chain was observed in a study of blood T cell repertoires in COVID-19. The CDR3 is 13 amino acids. V shed 4 bases and J shed 4 bases, with 12 bases lying between them. In germline, CDR1 is SGHDT, CDR2 YYEEEE. Here immunoSEQ multiplex PCR was the method, and the copy in TCRdb shows in-frame clones only, minus some. The sample contains about 270,000 clones, about 87% of which appear only once. In terms of age and location, participants ranged from roughly 18 to 100 years and lived in about two dozen US areas. This receptor was identified in a woman aged 50 to 65 who had recovered from COVID-19. The source material was PBMCs or T cells enriched from blood (not recorded which). The chain joins TRBV5-6 to TRBJ2-7; the D gene is possibly TRBD2 (5 bases). For the CDR3, the DNA is TGTGCCAGCAGCCCCGGCGGGTTGTACGAGCAGTACTTC. This gives the protein CASSPGGLYEQYF.